The sequence of this T cell receptor beta chain was determined in a study of blood T cell repertoires in COVID-19. Study in general: COVID-19 samples from acute and convalescent phases originated in the United States, Italy and Spain. PBMCs, B-cell-depleted T cells, or T cells were the source of the cDNA or gDNA that made up the material.

As handled by the study authors: By means of reference gene primer amplification, nucleated cell counts were estimated. Here immunoSEQ multiplex PCR was the method, and the copy in TCRdb shows in-frame clones only, minus some. V, J and clone size were drawn from that table, and D and trimming were deduced from the DNA. The profile shows about 98,000 clones, 82% of them singletons. The germline CDR1 and CDR2 sequences are SGDLS and YYNGEE. Trimming at V came to 0 bases and at J to 7 bases, leaving 4 bases not matched to a gene. The CDR3 is 15 residues long. The sample was peripheral blood. The source is an older man with active or convalescent COVID-19. The chain joins TRBV9 to TRBJ2-1; TRBD2 aligns across 10 bases. In DNA form, the CDR3 reads TGTGCCAGCAGCGTAGGTGGGACTAGCGATAATGAGCAGTTCTTC. Encoded protein: CASSVGGTSDNEQFF.